These T cell receptor beta chains were read from a single sample in a study of control samples from healthy donors and cancer patients. Assay used: immunoSEQ multiplex PCR; TCRdb lists only in-frame clones, some missing. The sample yields about 95,000 clones, approximately 80% seen once. Material: blood. The receptors derive from a man aged 30 to 45 in good health. CDR3s include the opening cysteine and the closing phenylalanine or tryptophan. The D gene is left open where the match is weak. Only part of the rows carry a size: once, few, many, or a class if the clone is expanded.

clone_size,v_call,j_call,d_call,cdr3_aa,cdr3_nt
.,TRBV3-1/TRBV3-2,TRBJ2-7,TRBD1,CASSQDRVETGGHEQYF,TGTGCCAGCAGCCAAGATCGTGTGGAGACAGGGGGGCACGAGCAGTACTTC
many,TRBV5-1,TRBJ1-2,.,CASSFEGGGYGYTF,TGCGCCAGCAGCTTTGAAGGGGGAGGCTATGGCTACACCTTC
.,TRBV30,TRBJ2-3,TRBD2,CAWSLGLAGRDTDTQYF,TGTGCCTGGAGTTTGGGACTAGCGGGGCGGGACACAGATACGCAGTATTTT
.,TRBV28,TRBJ1-6,TRBD1,CASSARDRGPPLHF,TGTGCCAGCAGTGCCCGGGACAGGGGTCCACCCCTCCACTTT
.,TRBV18,TRBJ2-7,TRBD2,CASSPGTSGGYYEQYF,TGTGCCAGCTCACCCGGGACTAGCGGGGGGTATTACGAGCAGTACTTC
.,TRBV12-3/TRBV12-4,TRBJ1-5,.,CASSPAGGEPQHF,TGTGCCAGCAGTCCGGCCGGGGGAGAGCCCCAGCATTTT
.,TRBV2,TRBJ1-1,.,CASRIRGNTEAFF,TGTGCCAGCAGGATAAGGGGGAACACTGAAGCTTTCTTT
.,TRBV5-6,TRBJ1-2,.,CASSLIYGYTF,TGTGCCAGCAGCTTGATCTATGGCTACACCTTC
.,TRBV6-5,TRBJ1-3,.,CASSPSSGNTIYF,TGTGCCAGTTCCCCCAGCTCTGGAAACACCATATATTTT
few,TRBV11-2,TRBJ2-3,.,CASSLDRGSATDTQYF,TGTGCCAGCAGCTTAGATCGAGGGTCCGCGACAGATACGCAGTATTTT
.,TRBV3-1/TRBV3-2,TRBJ1-2,TRBD1,CASSLGQGRVGYTF,TGTGCCAGCAGCCTCGGACAGGGAAGGGTTGGCTACACCTTC
.,TRBV7-3,TRBJ2-3,TRBD2,CASSPHPSGDRSSTDTQYF,TGTGCCAGCAGCCCACATCCTAGCGGAGATCGTTCTAGCACAGATACGCAGTATTTT
.,TRBV6-5,TRBJ1-6,TRBD1,CASSLDRLNSPLHF,TGTGCCAGCAGCTTGGACAGGTTGAATTCACCCCTCCACTTT
.,TRBV27,TRBJ2-1,TRBD1,CASIRPGTGGNEQFF,TGTGCCAGCATCCGACCCGGGACAGGGGGCAATGAGCAGTTCTTC
.,TRBV19,TRBJ2-7,TRBD1,CASSTGTGIYEQYF,TGTGCCAGTAGTACCGGGACAGGGATTTACGAGCAGTACTTC
.,TRBV19,TRBJ2-7,.,CASSIKATGYEQYF,TGTGCCAGTAGTATCAAAGCGACAGGCTACGAGCAGTACTTC
.,TRBV3-1/TRBV3-2,TRBJ1-2,.,CASSPLQGYGYTF,TGTGCCAGCAGCCCCCTGCAGGGCTATGGCTACACCTTC
once,TRBV5-5,TRBJ1-6,TRBD1,CASSTPGGTGNSPLHF,TGTGCCAGCAGCACACCGGGTGGGACAGGGAATTCACCCCTCCACTTT
.,TRBV15,TRBJ1-5,TRBD1,CATSRDETGGNQPQHF,TGTGCCACCAGCAGAGATGAGACAGGGGGCAATCAGCCCCAGCATTTT
.,TRBV27,TRBJ1-6,.,CASRRDPFYNSPLHF,TGTGCCAGCCGGAGGGACCCATTCTATAATTCACCCCTCCACTTT
few,TRBV6-5,TRBJ1-2,.,CASSPRPDGYTF,TGTGCCAGCAGCCCCCGCCCGGATGGCTACACCTTC
.,TRBV28,TRBJ1-2,TRBD1,CASSSDRAGIGYTF,TGTGCCAGCAGTTCGGACAGGGCGGGGATAGGCTACACCTTC
.,TRBV2,TRBJ1-5,TRBD1,CASRETGRDNQPQHF,TGTGCCAGCAGGGAGACAGGGAGGGACAATCAGCCCCAGCATTTT
once,TRBV6-5,TRBJ2-2,TRBD2,CASSYSGGVLFF,TGTGCCAGCAGTTACAGCGGGGGGGTGTTGTTTTTT
.,TRBV19,TRBJ1-2,.,CASSIRTGTRYGYTF,TGTGCCAGTAGTATCCGGACGGGAACTAGGTATGGCTACACCTTC
.,TRBV12-3/TRBV12-4,TRBJ2-7,.,CASSLGASYEQYF,TGTGCCAGCAGTTTAGGGGCCTCCTACGAGCAGTACTTC
.,TRBV30,TRBJ2-3,TRBD1,CAWSAGTGSTDTQYF,TGTGCCTGGAGTGCCGGGACAGGGAGCACAGATACGCAGTATTTT
.,TRBV23-1,TRBJ1-1,.,CASSQGPGDTEAFF,TGCGCCAGCAGTCAGGGGCCGGGGGACACTGAAGCTTTCTTT
.,TRBV2,TRBJ2-4,.,CASSEEWGPAKNIQYF,TGTGCCAGCAGTGAAGAGTGGGGGCCAGCCAAAAACATTCAGTACTTC
.,TRBV5-1,TRBJ1-1,.,CASSRDMNTEAFF,TGCGCCAGCAGCCGAGACATGAACACTGAAGCTTTCTTT
.,TRBV6-5,TRBJ1-3,.,CASSLGRPGGNTIYF,TGTGCCAGCAGTTTAGGGAGACCGGGGGGAAACACCATATATTTT
.,TRBV12-3/TRBV12-4,TRBJ2-3,.,CAITHSSTDTQYF,TGTGCCATCACACATTCTAGCACAGATACGCAGTATTTT
once,TRBV7-9,TRBJ1-1,.,CASSSQGNTEAFF,TGTGCCAGCAGCTCCCAGGGTAACACTGAAGCTTTCTTT
.,TRBV2,TRBJ2-1,TRBD2,CASRRLANEQFF,TGTGCCAGCAGGAGACTAGCCAATGAGCAGTTCTTC
few,TRBV5-1,TRBJ2-7,.,CASSSGPQGIHEQYF,TGCGCCAGCAGCTCAGGGCCACAGGGTATACACGAGCAGTACTTC
.,TRBV21-1,TRBJ1-5,.,CASSKGPPGPPGQPQHF,TGTGCCAGCAGCAAAGGTCCCCCGGGACCTCCAGGGCAGCCCCAGCATTTT
.,TRBV7-2,TRBJ2-5,.,CASSLEISRAEETQYF,TGTGCCAGCAGCTTAGAAATCAGTCGGGCGGAAGAGACCCAGTACTTC
.,TRBV5-1,TRBJ1-1,.,CASSLEWNTEAFF,TGCGCCAGCAGCTTGGAGTGGAACACTGAAGCTTTCTTT
.,TRBV6-1,TRBJ1-1,.,CASSDGVAFF,TGTGCCAGCAGTGACGGAGTAGCTTTCTTT
.,TRBV7-9,TRBJ1-1,.,CASSLWGEGDTEAFF,TGTGCCAGCAGCTTATGGGGCGAGGGAGATACTGAAGCTTTCTTT
.,TRBV5-1,TRBJ2-7,.,CASSLGDWQGEQYF,TGCGCCAGCAGCTTAGGTGATTGGCAGGGAGAGCAGTACTTC
.,TRBV18,TRBJ1-6,.,CASSTRPRETSSYNSPLHF,TGTGCCAGCTCAACCCGACCCAGGGAAACGAGCTCCTATAATTCACCCCTCCACTTT
once,TRBV6-5,TRBJ2-3,TRBD1,CASSPGTGRTDTQYF,TGTGCCAGCAGCCCCGGGACAGGGAGGACAGATACGCAGTATTTT
once,TRBV6-5,TRBJ1-1,.,CASGRTEAFF,TGTGCCAGCGGACGGACAGAAGCTTTCTTT
once,TRBV5-4,TRBJ1-1,.,CAGQGMNTEAFF,TGTGCCGGTCAGGGGATGAACACTGAAGCTTTCTTT
.,TRBV9,TRBJ2-2,.,CASSGGTRAGGELFF,TGTGCCAGCAGCGGAGGGACTCGGGCGGGAGGGGAGCTGTTTTTT
.,TRBV28,TRBJ2-7,TRBD2,CASRPEPLAGISGNYEQYF,TGTGCCAGCAGGCCCGAACCCCTAGCGGGGATATCGGGCAACTACGAGCAGTACTTC
.,TRBV7-2,TRBJ2-7,.,CASRTGGSVYEQYF,TGTGCCAGCAGGACCGGAGGTTCTGTTTACGAGCAGTACTTC
.,TRBV28,TRBJ1-3,.,CASRGGTTSGNTIYF,TGTGCCAGCAGGGGGGGGACCACCTCTGGAAACACCATATATTTT
.,TRBV19,TRBJ1-5,TRBD1,CASSIVAGGNQPQHF,TGTGCCAGTAGTATTGTGGCAGGGGGGAATCAGCCCCAGCATTTT
.,TRBV12-5,TRBJ2-2,.,CASGLGPGELFF,TGTGCTAGTGGTTTGGGACCGGGGGAGCTGTTTTTT
.,TRBV6-1,TRBJ1-2,.,CASSDLGTKNYGYTF,TGTGCCAGCAGTGACCTCGGGACCAAAAACTATGGCTACACCTTC
few,TRBV6-4,TRBJ1-1,.,CASSDGFEAFF,TGTGCCAGCAGTGACGGGTTTGAAGCTTTCTTT
.,TRBV30,TRBJ2-3,.,CAWSASPLEGKDTQYF,TGTGCCTGGAGTGCCTCCCCCCTAGAGGGGAAAGATACGCAGTATTTT
.,TRBV5-6,TRBJ2-7,.,CASSPGSTGYEQYF,TGTGCCAGCAGCCCCGGGAGTACAGGCTACGAGCAGTACTTC